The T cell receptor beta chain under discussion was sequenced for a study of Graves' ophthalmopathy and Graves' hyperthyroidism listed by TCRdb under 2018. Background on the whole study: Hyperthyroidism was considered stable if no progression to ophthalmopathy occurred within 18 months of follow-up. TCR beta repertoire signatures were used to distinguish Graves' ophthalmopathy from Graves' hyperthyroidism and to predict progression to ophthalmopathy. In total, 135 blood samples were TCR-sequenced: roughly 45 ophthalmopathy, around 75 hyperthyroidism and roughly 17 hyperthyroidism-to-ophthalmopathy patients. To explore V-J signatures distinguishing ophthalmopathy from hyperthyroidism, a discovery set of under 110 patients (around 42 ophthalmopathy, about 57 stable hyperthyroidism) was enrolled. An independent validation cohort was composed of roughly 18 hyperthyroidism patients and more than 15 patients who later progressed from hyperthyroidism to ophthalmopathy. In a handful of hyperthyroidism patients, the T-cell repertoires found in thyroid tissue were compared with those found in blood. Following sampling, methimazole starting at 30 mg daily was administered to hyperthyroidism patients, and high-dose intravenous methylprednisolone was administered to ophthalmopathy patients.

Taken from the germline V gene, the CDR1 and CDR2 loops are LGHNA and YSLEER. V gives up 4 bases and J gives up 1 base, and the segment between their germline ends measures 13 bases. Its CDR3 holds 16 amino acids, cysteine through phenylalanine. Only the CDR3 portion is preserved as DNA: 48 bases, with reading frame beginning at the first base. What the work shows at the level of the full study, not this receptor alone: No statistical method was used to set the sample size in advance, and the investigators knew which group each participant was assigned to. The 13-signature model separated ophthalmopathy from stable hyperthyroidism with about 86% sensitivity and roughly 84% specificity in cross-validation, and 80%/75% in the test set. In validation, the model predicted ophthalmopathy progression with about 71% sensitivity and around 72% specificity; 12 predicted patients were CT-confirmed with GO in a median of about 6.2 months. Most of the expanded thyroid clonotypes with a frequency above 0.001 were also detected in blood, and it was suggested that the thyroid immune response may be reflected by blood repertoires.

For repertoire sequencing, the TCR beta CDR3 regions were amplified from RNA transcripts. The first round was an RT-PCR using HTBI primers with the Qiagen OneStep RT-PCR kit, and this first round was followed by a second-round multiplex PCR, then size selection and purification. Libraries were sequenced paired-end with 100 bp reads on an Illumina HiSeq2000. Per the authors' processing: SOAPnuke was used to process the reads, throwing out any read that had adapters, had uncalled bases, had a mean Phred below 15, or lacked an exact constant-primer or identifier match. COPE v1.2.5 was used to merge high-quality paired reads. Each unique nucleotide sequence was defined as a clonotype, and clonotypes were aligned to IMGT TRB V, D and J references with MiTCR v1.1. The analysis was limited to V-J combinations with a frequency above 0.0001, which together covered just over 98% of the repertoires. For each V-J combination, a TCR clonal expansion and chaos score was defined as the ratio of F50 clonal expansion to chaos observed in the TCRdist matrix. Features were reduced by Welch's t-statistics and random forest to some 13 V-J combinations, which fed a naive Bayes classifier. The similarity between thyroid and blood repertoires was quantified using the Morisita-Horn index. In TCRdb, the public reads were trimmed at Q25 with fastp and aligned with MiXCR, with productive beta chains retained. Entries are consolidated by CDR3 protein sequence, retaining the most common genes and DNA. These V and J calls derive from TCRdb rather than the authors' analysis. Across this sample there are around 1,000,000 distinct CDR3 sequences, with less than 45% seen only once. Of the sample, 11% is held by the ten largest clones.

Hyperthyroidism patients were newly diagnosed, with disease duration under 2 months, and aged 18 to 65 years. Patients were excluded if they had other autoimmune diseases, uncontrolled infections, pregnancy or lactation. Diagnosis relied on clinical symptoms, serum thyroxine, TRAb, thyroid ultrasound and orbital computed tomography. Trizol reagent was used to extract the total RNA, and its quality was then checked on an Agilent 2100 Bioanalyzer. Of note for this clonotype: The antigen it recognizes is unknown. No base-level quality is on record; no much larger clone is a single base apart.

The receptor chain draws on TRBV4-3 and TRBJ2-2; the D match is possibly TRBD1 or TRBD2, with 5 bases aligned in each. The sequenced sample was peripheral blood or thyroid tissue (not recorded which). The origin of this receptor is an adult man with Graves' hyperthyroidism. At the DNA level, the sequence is TGCGCCAGCAGCCCAGTGCAGGGACGGAACACCGGGGAGCTGTTTTTT. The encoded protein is CASSPVQGRNTGELFF.